The sequence of this T cell receptor (beta chain) was determined in a study of shared clonotypes between healthy human individuals. General study points: When compared with the clonotypes that were shared by all four sorted-subset donors, the non-shared clonotypes turned out to have lower generation probabilities. Blood alone was sampled, and tissue repertoires likely differ.

This CDR3 has 14 residues. Per germline, CDR1 SGHRS and CDR2 YFSETQ. Trimming pared 5 bases from V and 3 bases from J, leaving 13 bases between. For this clone: Its antigen is undetermined.

Method: immunoSEQ multiplex PCR; TCRdb's copy keeps in-frame clones and lacks some. The sample includes roughly 2 million clones, roughly 95% of them seen just once. Material: naive CD4+ T cells sorted from blood. Subset described: CD45RA+ positively selected. The rearrangement uses TRBV5-1 and TRBJ2-3; D perhaps matches TRBD1 (6 bases). The TCR comes from a man aged 18 to 35 in good health. CDR3 amino acids: CASRRTAPTDTQYF. The CDR3 region has the DNA TGCGCCAGCAGGCGGACAGCCCCGACAGATACGCAGTATTTT.